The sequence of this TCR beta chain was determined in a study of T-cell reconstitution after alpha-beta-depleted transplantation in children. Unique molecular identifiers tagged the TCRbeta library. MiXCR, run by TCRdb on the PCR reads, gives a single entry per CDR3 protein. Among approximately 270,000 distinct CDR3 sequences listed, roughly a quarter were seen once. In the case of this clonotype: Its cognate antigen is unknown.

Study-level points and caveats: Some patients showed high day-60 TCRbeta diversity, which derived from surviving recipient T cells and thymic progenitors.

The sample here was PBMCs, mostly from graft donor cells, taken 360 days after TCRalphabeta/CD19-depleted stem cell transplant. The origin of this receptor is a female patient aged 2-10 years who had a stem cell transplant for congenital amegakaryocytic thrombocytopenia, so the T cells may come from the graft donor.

The DNA of the CDR3 is TGTGCCAGCAGCCGCGACAGGGGGCTTAGCGAGCAGTACTTC. Protein product: CASSRDRGLSEQYF. The rearrangement joins TRBV3-1 to TRBJ2-7; 10 bases are shared with TRBD1. Germline V gene lookup returns CDR1 LGHDT and CDR2 YNNKEL (reference sequence). The CDR3 is 14 amino acids. The ends lost 4 bases at V and 6 bases at J; junction bases unmatched: 6.